A single sample gave rise to the 14 T cell receptor beta chains below, sequenced in a study of T-cell reconstitution after alpha-beta-depleted transplantation in children. The TCRbeta library incorporated unique molecular identifiers. TCRdb itself ran the PCR reads through MiXCR, one entry per CDR3 protein. The sample includes about 460,000 distinct CDR3 sequences, about an eighth of them seen just once. The source was PBMCs from the stem cell graft donor, collected from the stem cell graft. All receptors come from a human donor who donated a stem cell graft to a child with combined immunodeficiency.

In this sample, this clonotype turned up a few times. This chain uses TRBV6-6 with TRBJ1-2, with unresolved D. Germline V gives CDR1 MNHNY, CDR2 SVGAGI (reference sequence). There are 11 residues in the CDR3. The germline V and J ends were trimmed by 2 bases and 8 bases, with 6 bases remaining between them. The CDR3 bases are TGTGCCAGCAGTTACGTAGAAGGCTACACCTTC. Translation gives CASSYVEGYTF.

The V call is TRBV7-8, the J call TRBJ2-7, with 9 nucleotides matching TRBD1. With 1 base clipped from V and 6 bases from J, the junction kept 7 bases outside the gene matches. The V gene's germline CDR1 is SGHVS and CDR2 FQNEAQ. The CDR3 contains 15 residues. CDR3 DNA sequence: TGTGCCAGCAGCTTAGGGGGGACAGGGATCGGCGAGCAGTACTTC. Translated, it gives CASSLGGTGIGEQYF.

This clonotype has only a few counts. The chain joins TRBV19 to TRBJ1-1; 7 bases fit TRBD1. V lost 5 bases, J lost 7 bases, and 10 bases stayed unmatched. Germline V gives CDR1 LNHDA, CDR2 SQIVND (reference sequence). The CDR3 loop spans 14 amino acids. CDR3 amino acids: CASSDAGGSVEAFF. The CDR3 coding sequence is TGTGCCAGTAGTGATGCAGGGGGTAGTGTTGAAGCTTTCTTT.

There are a few counts of this clonotype. This chain links TRBV4-3 with TRBJ1-5; no definite D call. Germline CDR1 and CDR2: LGHNA and YSLEER. Trimming took off 3 bases at V and 0 bases at J, with 15 bases between the two ends. The CDR3 sequence is 17 residues long. CDR3 DNA: TGCGCCAGCAGCCAGACCTCGATTGGTAGTAGCAATCAGCCCCAGCATTTT. This codes for CASSQTSIGSSNQPQHF.

In its sample, this clonotype was seen a few times. The V gene is TRBV2, the J gene TRBJ2-7, with TRBD2 matching 11 bases. Germline CDR1 reads SNHLY; CDR2 reads FYNNEI. This CDR3 region has 15 residues. J gave up 4 bases and V 4 bases, and 6 bases lay outside the gene matches. The CDR3: CASSGLAGGFYEQYF. The CDR3 DNA reads as TGTGCCAGCAGTGGTCTAGCGGGAGGCTTTTACGAGCAGTACTTC.

This clonotype was seen only a few times. The V gene is TRBV12-3 or TRBV12-4, the J gene TRBJ2-3, with 8 bases aligning to TRBD1. The CDR3 loop spans 15 amino acids. J was trimmed by 2 bases and V by 6 bases; bases with no gene match: 7. In DNA, the CDR3 is TGTGCCAGCAGCCTAGGGGACAGGAACACAGATACGCAGTATTTT. Encoded protein: CASSLGDRNTDTQYF.

In its sample, this clonotype was seen a few times. The chain links TRBV28 to TRBJ2-3; D gene uncertain. Germline CDR1 MDHEN, CDR2 SYDVKM. The CDR3 extends over 8 amino acids. Trimming left V 11 bases short and J 12 bases short, with 9 bases between. The CDR3 bases are TGTGCCGTGGGGAACCAGTATTTT. Encoded protein: CAVGNQYF.

This clonotype has a count of ten or more. J is TRBJ2-3 and V is TRBV12-3 or TRBV12-4, with 7 bases fitting TRBD1. V lost 3 bases and J lost 11; bases outside the gene matches: 2. The CDR3 length is 11 residues. In DNA, the CDR3 is TGTGCCAGCAGTTTCGGGACAGAGCAGTATTTT. It translates to CASSFGTEQYF.

The sample holds a few counts of this clonotype. The genes are TRBV6-2 or TRBV6-3 and TRBJ1-5; D unclear. The length of the CDR3 is 13 residues. In germline, CDR1 is MNHEY, CDR2 SVGEGT. V lost 1 base and J lost 4, with 5 bases in between. The CDR3 DNA sequence: TGTGCCAGCAGTTACTTCCCTAATCAGCCCCAGCATTTT. As protein: CASSYFPNQPQHF.

This clonotype was seen ten or more times. The chain couples TRBV12-3 or TRBV12-4 to TRBJ2-2; TRBD1 is a possible D gene (5 bases). The CDR3 is 13 amino acids. Trimming shortened V by 6 bases and J by 2 bases, and 7 bases separated the two germline ends. CDR3 sequence: CASSQGNTGELFF. In nucleotides, the CDR3 is TGTGCCAGCAGCCAGGGAAACACCGGGGAGCTGTTTTTT.

The chain carries TRBV12-3 or TRBV12-4 and TRBJ2-3; no definite D call. Trimming shortened V by 3 bases and J by 4 bases, and 14 bases separated the two germline ends. The CDR3 extends over 15 amino acids. The CDR3, as DNA: TGTGCCAGCAGTTTTTCGATGCAAATCGCAGATACGCAGTATTTT. As protein: CASSFSMQIADTQYF.

This clonotype has at least ten counts. J is TRBJ2-2 and V is TRBV6-2 or TRBV6-3, with 8 bases aligning to TRBD2. The length of the CDR3 is 16 residues. V shed 0 bases, J shed 6 bases, and the junction held 6 bases outside the gene matches. Germline V gives CDR1 MNHEY, CDR2 SVGEGT. The DNA for the CDR3 is TGTGCCAGCAGTTACTCGGGGACTAGGGGGTCCGGGGAGCTGTTTTTT. Translating gives CASSYSGTRGSGELFF.

The chain is built from TRBV12-3 or TRBV12-4 and TRBJ1-2, with TRBD1 matching over 12 bases. Unmatched junction bases numbered 3, after V lost 3 bases and J lost 7 bases. This CDR3 has 14 amino acids. CDR3 residues: CASSLGTGGFGYTF. CDR3 in DNA: TGTGCCAGCAGTTTGGGGACAGGGGGCTTTGGCTACACCTTC.

This clonotype has at least ten counts. This sequence joins TRBV20-1 and TRBJ2-1, with 7 bases that match TRBD2. Per the germline V gene, CDR1 is DFQATT and CDR2 is SNEGSKA (reference sequence). The length of the CDR3 is 18 residues. CDR3 loop: CSSRELTKEGGAYNEQFF. CDR3 coding DNA: TGCAGCAGCCGGGAGCTTACTAAGGAGGGAGGGGCCTACAATGAGCAGTTCTTC.